This passage covers 10 T cell receptor beta chains from one sample sequenced in a study of shared T cell receptors in the human thymus. This table comes from immunoSEQ multiplex PCR, and its TCRdb copy is limited to in-frame clones, with some not included. The sample lists under 450,000 clones, 95% occurring once. The sequencing input was thymocytes. The receptors shown here come from a human donor.

This rearrangement joins TRBV5-1 to TRBJ2-1, with a weak D call TRBD2 (6 bases). The germline CDR1 and CDR2 sequences are SGHRS and YFSETQ. The CDR3 runs to 15 residues. V lost 2 bases to trimming and J lost 4 bases, with 13 bases between them. CDR3 DNA sequence: TGCGCCAGCAGCTTTGGGACTCCCCTATACAATGAGCAGTTCTTC. It translates to CASSFGTPLYNEQFF.

This chain connects TRBV14 to TRBJ1-2; D is possibly TRBD1 (6 bases). This CDR3 spans 15 amino acids. Germline values: CDR1 SGHDN, CDR2 FVKESK. V was trimmed by 1 base and J by 7 bases, leaving 16 bases between them. The CDR3 loop is CASSQVAGAYGGYTF. The CDR3 DNA sequence: TGTGCCAGCAGCCAAGTTGCAGGGGCTTACGGTGGCTACACCTTC.

The chain carries TRBV5-1 and TRBJ1-1; 7 bases fit TRBD1. CDR1 and CDR2 (germline): SGHRS, YFSETQ. The CDR3 contains 15 residues. The junction had 5 bases not matched to a gene; V was cut back by 2 bases and J by 1 base. CDR3 nucleotide sequence: TGCGCCAGCAGCTTACTCGGGACAGCGAACACTGAAGCTTTCTTT. Its translation: CASSLLGTANTEAFF.

The chain uses TRBV7-2 and TRBJ2-5; 7 bases align to TRBD2. Germline loops: CDR1 SGHTA, CDR2 FQGNSA. Trimming at V came to 2 bases and at J to 3 bases, leaving 6 bases not matched to a gene. CDR3 length: 15 amino acids. CDR3 residues: CASSLFGGREETQYF. In DNA form, the CDR3 reads TGTGCCAGCAGCTTATTTGGCGGGAGAGAAGAGACCCAGTACTTC.

The chain uses TRBV7-2 and TRBJ2-1, with no clear D. Germline V CDR1 and CDR2: SGHTA, FQGNSA. The CDR3 is made up of 17 amino acids. The germline V and J ends were trimmed by 1 base and 0 bases, with 13 bases remaining between them. The CDR3, as DNA: TGTGCCAGCAGCTTAGGAACGGTACTAAGCTCCTACAATGAGCAGTTCTTC. It encodes CASSLGTVLSSYNEQFF.

This chain connects TRBV19 to TRBJ1-5; 9 bases fit TRBD1. The V segment lost 5 bases and the J segment 5 bases; nucleotides outside the gene matches: 7. Germline V lookup: CDR1 LNHDA, CDR2 SQIVND (reference sequence). This CDR3 comprises 15 residues. CDR3 DNA: TGTGCCAGTAGTCAAACAGGGGGCTCGGATCAGCCCCAGCATTTT. Translated, it gives CASSQTGGSDQPQHF.

The V call is TRBV19, the J call TRBJ2-6; D is unresolved. Between the trimmed V and J ends, which lost 3 bases and 1 base, there was a span of 7 bases. This CDR3 comprises 15 residues. CDR1 LNHDA and CDR2 SQIVND come from the germline V gene (reference sequence). The CDR3 nucleotides are TGTGCCAGTAGTATCAACAGATCTGGGGCCAACGTCCTGACTTTC. Translating it yields CASSINRSGANVLTF.

The chain combines TRBV5-1 with TRBJ2-5; 7 bases are shared with TRBD1. J gave up 2 bases and V 5 bases, and 9 bases lay outside the gene matches. This CDR3 is 15 amino acids long. CDR1 is SGHRS, CDR2 YFSETQ, per germline. In DNA, the CDR3 is TGCGCCAGCAGTCCCATACAGGGGCTTCAAGAGACCCAGTACTTC. The encoded protein is CASSPIQGLQETQYF.

The J gene is TRBJ1-1, the V gene TRBV27; D gene uncertain. The V end was cut by 2 bases, the J end by 4 bases, with 17 bases between. The CDR3 runs 16 residues. Looked up from germline, CDR1 is MNHEY and CDR2 is SMNVEV (reference sequence). The CDR3 sequence: CASSLNQLPGPTEAFF. The CDR3 DNA sequence: TGTGCCAGCAGTTTAAACCAGTTGCCAGGACCCACTGAAGCTTTCTTT.

The chain uses TRBV7-9 and TRBJ2-1; no firm D call. The V and J ends lost 4 bases and 0 bases respectively, with 10 bases between them. Looked up from germline, CDR1 is SEHNR and CDR2 is FQNEAQ (reference sequence). CDR3 length equals 15 residues. The CDR3: CASSSGSVSYNEQFF. The DNA of the CDR3 is TGTGCCAGCAGCTCAGGTTCCGTCTCCTACAATGAGCAGTTCTTC.